This is a list of T cell receptor beta chains from one sample in a study of shared clonotypes between healthy human individuals. Libraries were prepared by immunoSEQ multiplex PCR; TCRdb keeps only in-frame clonotypes and omits some of them. The repertoire has about 2.3 million clones, 80% to 95% of them found once; the top ten carry 0.35% to 0.45%. Sequences were obtained from naive CD4+ T cells from PBMCs. These receptors all come from a man aged 18 to 29 in good health. Some clones in this sample may be carry-over from other donors' samples. Each CDR3 is given with its conserved first and last residue. D genes are given only for firm matches. Where a row states a size, it is once, few, many or the class of an expanded clone; other rows omit it.

clone_size: once; d_call: NA; v_call: TRBV15; j_call: TRBJ1-4; cdr3_nt: TGTGCCACCAGCACCCTCGTGGGGGGGCAGTATGAAAAACTGTTTTTT; cdr3_aa: CATSTLVGGQYEKLFF
clone_size: once; d_call: NA; v_call: TRBV15; j_call: TRBJ1-5; cdr3_nt: TGTGCCACCAGCAGGGACGAGGGGGATCAGCCCCAGCATTTT; cdr3_aa: CATSRDEGDQPQHF
clone_size: NA; d_call: NA; v_call: TRBV7-6; j_call: TRBJ2-7; cdr3_nt: TGTGCCAGCAGTCTCACCCGGGACCTCCTCTACGAGCAGTACTTC; cdr3_aa: CASSLTRDLLYEQYF
clone_size: NA; d_call: TRBD1; v_call: TRBV5-1; j_call: TRBJ1-3; cdr3_nt: TGCGCCAGCAGCCCCTTGGGGCAGGGGGCTTATGGAAACACCATATATTTT; cdr3_aa: CASSPLGQGAYGNTIYF
clone_size: NA; d_call: TRBD1; v_call: TRBV5-1; j_call: TRBJ2-1; cdr3_nt: TGCGCCAGCAGCGTGACAGGGGGCTACAATGAGCAGTTCTTC; cdr3_aa: CASSVTGGYNEQFF
clone_size: NA; d_call: NA; v_call: TRBV28; j_call: TRBJ2-3; cdr3_nt: TGTGCCAGCAGTTTCGAATACACAAATACGCAGTATTTT; cdr3_aa: CASSFEYTNTQYF
clone_size: once; d_call: NA; v_call: TRBV4-2; j_call: TRBJ2-2; cdr3_nt: TGTGCCAGCAGCCAAGGTACCCCTCACGGGGAGCTGTTTTTT; cdr3_aa: CASSQGTPHGELFF
clone_size: once; d_call: NA; v_call: TRBV27; j_call: TRBJ1-1; cdr3_nt: TGTGCCAGCAGTCCCCCGGGGAGGAACACTGAAGCTTTCTTT; cdr3_aa: CASSPPGRNTEAFF
clone_size: NA; d_call: NA; v_call: TRBV5-4; j_call: TRBJ2-3; cdr3_nt: TGTGCCAGCATGAGGGGATTGGCAGATACGCAGTATTTT; cdr3_aa: CASMRGLADTQYF
clone_size: NA; d_call: NA; v_call: TRBV28; j_call: TRBJ2-7; cdr3_nt: TGTGCCAGCAGTTTCCAACGACTCGACCTCTCCTACGAGCAGTACTTC; cdr3_aa: CASSFQRLDLSYEQYF
clone_size: NA; d_call: NA; v_call: TRBV15; j_call: TRBJ1-2; cdr3_nt: TGTGCCACCAGCAGAGACCCCGGAGCTAACTATGGCTACACCTTC; cdr3_aa: CATSRDPGANYGYTF
clone_size: few; d_call: NA; v_call: TRBV10-3; j_call: TRBJ1-5; cdr3_nt: TGTGCCATCAGTGAACAGGGCCATCAGCCCCAGCATTTT; cdr3_aa: CAISEQGHQPQHF
clone_size: NA; d_call: NA; v_call: TRBV28; j_call: TRBJ2-3; cdr3_nt: TGTGCCAGCACCCCATGGAGCCGGGGGAGCACAGATACGCAGTATTTT; cdr3_aa: CASTPWSRGSTDTQYF
clone_size: NA; d_call: NA; v_call: TRBV19; j_call: TRBJ1-5; cdr3_nt: TGTGCCAGTAGTATAGTGGCAGCACAACAGCCCCAGCATTTT; cdr3_aa: CASSIVAAQQPQHF
clone_size: NA; d_call: TRBD2; v_call: TRBV6-5; j_call: TRBJ2-1; cdr3_nt: TGTGCCAGCAGTACCCTAGCGGGTAGCTTCGCTGAGCAGTTCTTC; cdr3_aa: CASSTLAGSFAEQFF
clone_size: NA; d_call: TRBD1; v_call: TRBV5-6; j_call: TRBJ2-5; cdr3_nt: TGTGCCACCGGACAGGGAATAGGCCAAGAGACCCAGTACTTC; cdr3_aa: CATGQGIGQETQYF
clone_size: NA; d_call: TRBD2; v_call: TRBV15; j_call: TRBJ2-3; cdr3_nt: TGTGCCACCAGCAGTGGCGGGAGAGGAGATACGCAGTATTTT; cdr3_aa: CATSSGGRGDTQYF
clone_size: NA; d_call: NA; v_call: TRBV29-1; j_call: TRBJ1-2; cdr3_nt: TGCAGCGCAAGGAAAGCTACTAACTATGGCTACACCTTC; cdr3_aa: CSARKATNYGYTF
clone_size: NA; d_call: NA; v_call: TRBV11-3; j_call: TRBJ2-2; cdr3_nt: TGTGCCAGCAGCGATCCCCCCGGGGAGCTGTTTTTT; cdr3_aa: CASSDPPGELFF
clone_size: few; d_call: NA; v_call: TRBV2; j_call: TRBJ2-7; cdr3_nt: TGTGCCAGCAGTGAGGGGGAGGACTACGAGCAGTACTTC; cdr3_aa: CASSEGEDYEQYF
clone_size: NA; d_call: TRBD1; v_call: TRBV29-1; j_call: TRBJ2-2; cdr3_nt: TGCAGCGCTGGGGGACAGGGGGCGACCGGGGAGCTGTTTTTT; cdr3_aa: CSAGGQGATGELFF
clone_size: NA; d_call: NA; v_call: TRBV7-7; j_call: TRBJ2-7; cdr3_nt: TGTGCCAGCAGCAGCCGGCAGGGCTCCTACGAGCAGTACTTC; cdr3_aa: CASSSRQGSYEQYF
clone_size: NA; d_call: TRBD1; v_call: TRBV2; j_call: TRBJ1-5; cdr3_nt: TGTGCCAGCATCCCGGACAGGGATCAGCCCCAGCATTTT; cdr3_aa: CASIPDRDQPQHF
clone_size: NA; d_call: NA; v_call: TRBV11-2; j_call: TRBJ2-3; cdr3_nt: TGTGCCAGCAGCTTTATTCAGGGTGCAGATACGCAGTATTTT; cdr3_aa: CASSFIQGADTQYF
clone_size: NA; d_call: TRBD2; v_call: TRBV27; j_call: TRBJ2-1; cdr3_nt: TGTGCCAGCAGGAGTATGCGGGAGGCGTCGCTTAATGAGCAGTTCTTC; cdr3_aa: CASRSMREASLNEQFF
clone_size: NA; d_call: NA; v_call: TRBV10-1; j_call: TRBJ1-4; cdr3_nt: TGCGCCAGCAGTCCCCTATTAAGGCCCGGTCAGACTAATGAAAAACTGTTTTTT; cdr3_aa: CASSPLLRPGQTNEKLFF
clone_size: NA; d_call: TRBD2; v_call: TRBV4-2; j_call: TRBJ2-5; cdr3_nt: TGTGCCAGCAGCCCCAGCACGGCTAGCGGGAGGGCAAGGGAGACCCAGTACTTC; cdr3_aa: CASSPSTASGRARETQYF
clone_size: NA; d_call: TRBD1; v_call: TRBV9; j_call: TRBJ2-7; cdr3_nt: TGTGCCAGCAGCGCCTCCTGGGACAGTGAGTACGAGCAGTACTTC; cdr3_aa: CASSASWDSEYEQYF
clone_size: NA; d_call: TRBD2; v_call: TRBV11-3; j_call: TRBJ2-7; cdr3_nt: TGTGCCAGCAGCCTAAGTCGCGGGAGTGACGAGCAGTACTTC; cdr3_aa: CASSLSRGSDEQYF
clone_size: NA; d_call: NA; v_call: TRBV7-2; j_call: TRBJ2-7; cdr3_nt: TGTGCCAGCAGCTTAGGGGTTAGCGCAACCTACGAGCAGTACTTC; cdr3_aa: CASSLGVSATYEQYF
clone_size: NA; d_call: TRBD1; v_call: TRBV5-4; j_call: TRBJ2-3; cdr3_nt: TGTGCCAGCAGCTGGAAGACAGGGGCTGTGGGAGATACGCAGTATTTT; cdr3_aa: CASSWKTGAVGDTQYF
clone_size: NA; d_call: NA; v_call: TRBV2; j_call: TRBJ2-7; cdr3_nt: TGTGCTAGCGCACAAGCCTACGAGCAGTACTTC; cdr3_aa: CASAQAYEQYF
clone_size: NA; d_call: TRBD2; v_call: TRBV5-1; j_call: TRBJ2-1; cdr3_nt: TGCGCCAGCACCGGGGCTAGCGGGCCTTCCTACAATGAGCAGTTCTTC; cdr3_aa: CASTGASGPSYNEQFF
clone_size: NA; d_call: NA; v_call: TRBV5-1; j_call: TRBJ1-5; cdr3_nt: TGCGCCAGCAGCTTGGATCCAGTAACGTTTAATCAGCCCCAGCATTTT; cdr3_aa: CASSLDPVTFNQPQHF
clone_size: NA; d_call: NA; v_call: TRBV6-9; j_call: TRBJ2-7; cdr3_nt: TGTGCCAGCAACGACAGGCTCTCCTACGAGCAGTACTTC; cdr3_aa: CASNDRLSYEQYF
clone_size: once; d_call: NA; v_call: TRBV7-2; j_call: TRBJ2-4; cdr3_nt: TGTGCCAGCAGCTTGACAGGGACTTTAGCCAAAAACATTCAGTACTTC; cdr3_aa: CASSLTGTLAKNIQYF
clone_size: once; d_call: TRBD2; v_call: TRBV10-3; j_call: TRBJ2-1; cdr3_nt: TGTGCCATCAGCCGACTAGCGGGAGAGTCCAATGAGCAGTTCTTC; cdr3_aa: CAISRLAGESNEQFF
clone_size: NA; d_call: NA; v_call: TRBV9; j_call: TRBJ2-3; cdr3_nt: TGTGCCAGCAGCGTAGAGGAGGGACCCACAGATACGCAGTATTTT; cdr3_aa: CASSVEEGPTDTQYF
clone_size: NA; d_call: TRBD2; v_call: TRBV7-9; j_call: TRBJ2-1; cdr3_nt: TGTGCCAGCAGCCGACAGGGGACTAGCGGGAATGAGCAGTTCTTC; cdr3_aa: CASSRQGTSGNEQFF
clone_size: NA; d_call: TRBD2; v_call: TRBV10-3; j_call: TRBJ2-4; cdr3_nt: TGTGCCATCAGTGAGTCCCGGGCTAGCGGGACCTTCAAAAACATTCAGTACTTC; cdr3_aa: CAISESRASGTFKNIQYF
clone_size: NA; d_call: NA; v_call: TRBV14; j_call: TRBJ2-3; cdr3_nt: TGTGCCAGCACCATCCCGGGTACGCAGTATTTT; cdr3_aa: CASTIPGTQYF
clone_size: NA; d_call: NA; v_call: TRBV29-1; j_call: TRBJ2-1; cdr3_nt: TGCAGCGTTGAAGATTTAGGCTCCCTCAATGAGCAGTTCTTC; cdr3_aa: CSVEDLGSLNEQFF
clone_size: NA; d_call: TRBD2; v_call: TRBV6-1; j_call: TRBJ2-7; cdr3_nt: TGTGCCAGCAGTGACAGGGTGGCGACTAGCGGGAGGAGGGCAGTCCACGAGCAGTACTTC; cdr3_aa: CASSDRVATSGRRAVHEQYF
clone_size: NA; d_call: NA; v_call: TRBV5-6; j_call: TRBJ1-2; cdr3_nt: TGTGCCAGCAGCTTGATACAGGGCTACTATGGCTACACCTTC; cdr3_aa: CASSLIQGYYGYTF
clone_size: NA; d_call: NA; v_call: TRBV5-4; j_call: TRBJ1-2; cdr3_nt: TGTGCCAGCAGCCTACAGGGCTATGGCTACACCTTC; cdr3_aa: CASSLQGYGYTF
clone_size: NA; d_call: NA; v_call: TRBV28; j_call: TRBJ1-1; cdr3_nt: TGTGCCAGCAGACCTGGACACGCTGAAGCTTTCTTT; cdr3_aa: CASRPGHAEAFF
clone_size: once; d_call: TRBD1; v_call: TRBV5-8; j_call: TRBJ1-4; cdr3_nt: TGTGCCAGTTCGGGGGACAGACAATTAGAAAAACTGTTTTTT; cdr3_aa: CASSGDRQLEKLFF
clone_size: NA; d_call: TRBD1; v_call: TRBV2; j_call: TRBJ1-2; cdr3_nt: TGTGCCAGCAGTGGTGAGACAGGGGCCTATGGCTACACCTTC; cdr3_aa: CASSGETGAYGYTF
clone_size: NA; d_call: TRBD1; v_call: TRBV28; j_call: TRBJ1-2; cdr3_nt: TGTGCCAGCAATTATCGGGGACAGGGTTTCGATGGCTACACCTTC; cdr3_aa: CASNYRGQGFDGYTF
clone_size: once; d_call: TRBD2; v_call: TRBV7-2; j_call: TRBJ2-7; cdr3_nt: TGTGCCAGCAGCTTACTCAGGGGAAGAGCGGGAGCCTACGAGCAGTACTTC; cdr3_aa: CASSLLRGRAGAYEQYF
clone_size: few; d_call: NA; v_call: TRBV4-2; j_call: TRBJ1-1; cdr3_nt: TGTGCCAGCAGCCAAGATCCTAAGACCACTGAAGCTTTCTTT; cdr3_aa: CASSQDPKTTEAFF
clone_size: NA; d_call: NA; v_call: TRBV19; j_call: TRBJ1-1; cdr3_nt: TGTGCCAGTATTGGACGGTTGAACACTGAAGCTTTCTTT; cdr3_aa: CASIGRLNTEAFF
clone_size: NA; d_call: TRBD2; v_call: TRBV10-1; j_call: TRBJ2-3; cdr3_nt: TGCGCCAGCAGTGAGGGCGGGAGGCCAGATACGCAGTATTTT; cdr3_aa: CASSEGGRPDTQYF
clone_size: NA; d_call: TRBD2; v_call: TRBV7-8; j_call: TRBJ2-1; cdr3_nt: TGTGCCAGCAGCTCTACAACCACCAGACACGGGACTAGCGCCTCCTACAATGAGCAGTTCTTC; cdr3_aa: CASSSTTTRHGTSASYNEQFF
clone_size: NA; d_call: NA; v_call: TRBV2; j_call: TRBJ1-3; cdr3_nt: TGTGCCAGCAGTAGAGGTTCTGGAAACACCATATATTTT; cdr3_aa: CASSRGSGNTIYF
clone_size: NA; d_call: NA; v_call: TRBV5-6; j_call: TRBJ1-4; cdr3_nt: TGTGCCAGCAGCTTTCTCCAGGGCTTAGAAGAAAAACTGTTTTTT; cdr3_aa: CASSFLQGLEEKLFF
clone_size: NA; d_call: NA; v_call: TRBV29-1; j_call: TRBJ2-7; cdr3_nt: TGCAGCGTTGGGATCAGGGACGACGAGCAGTACTTC; cdr3_aa: CSVGIRDDEQYF